This TCR beta chain was recorded in a study of a mutant IDH1 vaccine in newly diagnosed glioma. Study in general: The patients were given eight vaccinations, one each in weeks 1, 3, 5, 7, 11, 15, 19 and 23. Before enrollment, patients got radiotherapy alone, temozolomide alone, or mostly the combination.

Libraries were prepared by immunoSEQ multiplex PCR; TCRdb keeps only in-frame clonotypes and omits some of them. The sample records 70,000 to 95,000 clones, 75% to 90% being singletons. To note about this clone: Its target is unknown.

The time point: week 23, last vaccination. One vaccine dose held 300 ug of mutant IDH1 20-mer peptide and came with topical imiquimod. V lost 3 bases, J lost 3 bases, and 11 bases lay in between. The CDR3 totals 14 residues. Germline V CDR1 and CDR2: LNHDA, SQIVND (reference sequence). Source: PBMCs, taken from a glioma patient whose treatment included an IDH1 peptide vaccine. The genes are TRBV19 and TRBJ2-5; tentative D call: TRBD1 (6 bases). The source of this sequence is a woman aged 50 to 65 with glioma. The DNA of the CDR3 is TGTGCCAGTAGTATCGGGACAAACGAAGAGACCCAGTACTTC. It encodes CASSIGTNEETQYF.